These T cell receptor beta chains were read from a single sample in a study of cytotoxic CD8 clonotypes in ibrutinib-treated CLL. Libraries were prepared by immunoSEQ multiplex PCR; TCRdb keeps only in-frame clonotypes and omits some of them. This table holds approximately 350,000 clones, over 60% found once. The sequences come from PBMCs, collected after 36 months of ibrutinib treatment. Receptors were obtained from a human donor with chronic lymphocytic leukemia. Each CDR3 is given with its conserved first and last residue. Fields, in order: clone size, V gene, D gene, J gene, CDR3 DNA, CDR3 protein. D genes are given only for firm matches. Some rows have no size entry. The others give once, few or many, or a class for an expanded clone.

abundance: -; v_gene: TRBV5-6; d_gene: TRBD1; j_gene: TRBJ1-2; CDR3nt: TGTGCCAGCAGCTACGGGACAGGCCCTAACTATGGCTACACCTTC; CDR3aa: CASSYGTGPNYGYTF
abundance: -; v_gene: TRBV9; d_gene: TRBD1; j_gene: TRBJ1-5; CDR3nt: TGTGCCAGCAGCGTTCACGACAGGGGGGATAGCAATCAGCCCCAGCATTTT; CDR3aa: CASSVHDRGDSNQPQHF
abundance: few; v_gene: TRBV7-6; d_gene: TRBD2; j_gene: TRBJ2-5; CDR3nt: TGTGCCAGCAGCTTACGCAGTCTAGCGGGGGGAATAGAGACCCAGTACTTC; CDR3aa: CASSLRSLAGGIETQYF
abundance: -; v_gene: TRBV5-6; d_gene: -; j_gene: TRBJ1-2; CDR3nt: TGTGCCAGCAGCCCGGAAGCCTACTATGGCTACACCTTC; CDR3aa: CASSPEAYYGYTF
abundance: few; v_gene: TRBV2; d_gene: TRBD1; j_gene: TRBJ1-6; CDR3nt: TGTGCCAGCAGCACTCAGGGAACAGGGGGCTCACCCCTCCACTTT; CDR3aa: CASSTQGTGGSPLHF
abundance: -; v_gene: TRBV18; d_gene: TRBD1; j_gene: TRBJ2-3; CDR3nt: TGTGCCAGCTCGCAGGGGGCTACAGATACGCAGTATTTT; CDR3aa: CASSQGATDTQYF
abundance: -; v_gene: TRBV29-1; d_gene: TRBD1; j_gene: TRBJ2-7; CDR3nt: TGCAGCGTGGCCGGGACAGGGAGGTACGAGCAGTACTTC; CDR3aa: CSVAGTGRYEQYF
abundance: -; v_gene: TRBV28; d_gene: -; j_gene: TRBJ2-3; CDR3nt: TGTGCCAGCAGTTTTCTCGATCGAGATACGCAGTATTTT; CDR3aa: CASSFLDRDTQYF
abundance: few; v_gene: TRBV29-1; d_gene: -; j_gene: TRBJ1-2; CDR3nt: TGCAGCGTAGATCACCTAGGTGGCTACACCTTC; CDR3aa: CSVDHLGGYTF
abundance: -; v_gene: TRBV11-2; d_gene: -; j_gene: TRBJ2-1; CDR3nt: TGTGCCAGCAGCTTAGCGGACAATGAGCAGTTCTTC; CDR3aa: CASSLADNEQFF
abundance: once; v_gene: TRBV6-5; d_gene: TRBD2; j_gene: TRBJ2-3; CDR3nt: TGTGCCAGCAGACTAAAGGGACTAGCGGATACGCAGTATTTT; CDR3aa: CASRLKGLADTQYF
abundance: few; v_gene: TRBV11-2; d_gene: TRBD2; j_gene: TRBJ2-7; CDR3nt: TGTGCCAGCAGCTTACTTGGGGGGGTGCGCGAGCAGTACTTC; CDR3aa: CASSLLGGVREQYF
abundance: -; v_gene: TRBV18; d_gene: -; j_gene: TRBJ2-7; CDR3nt: TGTGCCAGCTCACCAGGACTGATCTCCTACGAGCAGTACTTC; CDR3aa: CASSPGLISYEQYF
abundance: -; v_gene: TRBV5-5; d_gene: -; j_gene: TRBJ2-7; CDR3nt: TGTGCCAGCAGCTTGGTGGCAGGGATTGCCGAGCAGTACTTC; CDR3aa: CASSLVAGIAEQYF
abundance: -; v_gene: TRBV27; d_gene: TRBD1; j_gene: TRBJ2-1; CDR3nt: TGTGCCAGCAGTTTCGGGACAGGAGCATACAATGAGCAGTTCTTC; CDR3aa: CASSFGTGAYNEQFF
abundance: once; v_gene: TRBV9; d_gene: -; j_gene: TRBJ2-7; CDR3nt: TGTGCCAGCAGCGTAGGGGGTAGCGGCGCCTACGAGCAGTACTTC; CDR3aa: CASSVGGSGAYEQYF
abundance: few; v_gene: TRBV7-2; d_gene: -; j_gene: TRBJ2-3; CDR3nt: TGTGCCAGCAGCGTAGAATGGCGGGCCGGCTATAGCACAGATACGCAGTATTTT; CDR3aa: CASSVEWRAGYSTDTQYF
abundance: few; v_gene: TRBV5-1; d_gene: -; j_gene: TRBJ2-2; CDR3nt: TGCGCCAGCTCCGGTGGGAGGTGGAACACCGGGGAGCTGTTTTTT; CDR3aa: CASSGGRWNTGELFF
abundance: once; v_gene: TRBV7-6; d_gene: TRBD1; j_gene: TRBJ2-3; CDR3nt: TGTGCCAGCAGCCTTTCGACAGGGGGGGCAGATACGCAGTATTTT; CDR3aa: CASSLSTGGADTQYF
abundance: -; v_gene: TRBV7-8; d_gene: -; j_gene: TRBJ1-2; CDR3nt: TGTGCCAGCAGCCCCGCAGTCGGGGGGCTGTTTAACTATGGCTACACCTTC; CDR3aa: CASSPAVGGLFNYGYTF
abundance: -; v_gene: TRBV28; d_gene: TRBD1; j_gene: TRBJ1-2; CDR3nt: TGTGCCAGCAGGACCCGGGACAGGTTATATGGCTACACCTTC; CDR3aa: CASRTRDRLYGYTF
abundance: few; v_gene: TRBV6-5; d_gene: -; j_gene: TRBJ2-7; CDR3nt: TGTGCCACCTCGTCGGCAGGGAGCTCCTACGAGCAGTACTTC; CDR3aa: CATSSAGSSYEQYF
abundance: -; v_gene: TRBV4-3; d_gene: TRBD2; j_gene: TRBJ2-1; CDR3nt: TGCGCCAGCAGCCAAGAGGTTCACGGGAGGGCCGGCAATGAGCAGTTCTTC; CDR3aa: CASSQEVHGRAGNEQFF
abundance: -; v_gene: TRBV29-1; d_gene: -; j_gene: TRBJ1-4; CDR3nt: TGCAGCGCCAGGGATAATGAAAAACTGTTTTTT; CDR3aa: CSARDNEKLFF
abundance: -; v_gene: TRBV27; d_gene: -; j_gene: TRBJ1-2; CDR3nt: TGTGCCAGCAGTTTTACAGGCCTGGGCTATGGCTACACCTTC; CDR3aa: CASSFTGLGYGYTF
abundance: few; v_gene: TRBV2; d_gene: -; j_gene: TRBJ1-1; CDR3nt: TGTGCCAGCAGGTACAGGAGCATGAACACTGAAGCTTTCTTT; CDR3aa: CASRYRSMNTEAFF
abundance: -; v_gene: TRBV19; d_gene: TRBD2; j_gene: TRBJ2-5; CDR3nt: TGTGCCAGTAGTATAGATACGGAAGCGGGAGCGAGGGAGACCCAGTACTTC; CDR3aa: CASSIDTEAGARETQYF